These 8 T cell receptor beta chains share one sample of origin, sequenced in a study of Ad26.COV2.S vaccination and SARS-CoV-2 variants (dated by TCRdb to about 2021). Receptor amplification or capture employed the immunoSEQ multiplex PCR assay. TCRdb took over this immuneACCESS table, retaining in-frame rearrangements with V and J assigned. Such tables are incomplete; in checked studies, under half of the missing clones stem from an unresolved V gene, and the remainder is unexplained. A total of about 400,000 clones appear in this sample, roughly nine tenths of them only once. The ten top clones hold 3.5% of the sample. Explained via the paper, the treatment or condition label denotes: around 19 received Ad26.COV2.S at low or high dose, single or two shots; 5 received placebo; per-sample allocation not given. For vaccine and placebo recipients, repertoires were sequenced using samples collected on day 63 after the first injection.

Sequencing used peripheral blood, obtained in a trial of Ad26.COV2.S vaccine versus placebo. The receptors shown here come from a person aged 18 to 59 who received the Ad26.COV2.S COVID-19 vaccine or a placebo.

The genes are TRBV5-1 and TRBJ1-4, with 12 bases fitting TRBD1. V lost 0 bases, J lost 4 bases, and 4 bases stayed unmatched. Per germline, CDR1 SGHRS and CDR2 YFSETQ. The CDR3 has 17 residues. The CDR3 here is CASSLVGTGGLNEKLFF. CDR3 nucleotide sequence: TGCGCCAGCAGCTTGGTCGGGACAGGGGGCCTTAATGAAAAACTGTTTTTT.

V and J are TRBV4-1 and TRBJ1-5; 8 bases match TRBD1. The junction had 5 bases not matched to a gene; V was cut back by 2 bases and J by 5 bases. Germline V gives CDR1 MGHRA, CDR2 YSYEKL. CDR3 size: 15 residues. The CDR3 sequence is CASSQHIQGDQPQHF. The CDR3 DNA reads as TGCGCCAGCAGCCAACATATACAGGGGGATCAGCCCCAGCATTTT.

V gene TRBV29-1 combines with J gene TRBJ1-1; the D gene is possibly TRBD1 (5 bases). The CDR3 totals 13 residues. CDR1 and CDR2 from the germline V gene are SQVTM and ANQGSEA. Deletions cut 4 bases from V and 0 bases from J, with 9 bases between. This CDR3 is CSVAGTMNTEAFF. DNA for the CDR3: TGCAGCGTTGCAGGGACTATGAACACTGAAGCTTTCTTT.

The CDR3 sequence is CASSSDNEQFF. DNA of the CDR3: TGTGCCAGCAGCTCCGACAATGAGCAGTTCTTC. The chain couples TRBV21-1 to TRBJ2-1; the D call in the table, TRBD2, was not verified against the DNA. TRBV21-1 is described as a pseudogene. The CDR3 extends over 11 amino acids.

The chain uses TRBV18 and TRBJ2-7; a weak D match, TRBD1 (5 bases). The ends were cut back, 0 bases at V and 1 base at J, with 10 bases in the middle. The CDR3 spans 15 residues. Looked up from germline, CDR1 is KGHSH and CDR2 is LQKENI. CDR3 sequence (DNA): TGTGCCAGCTCACCACCGGCAGGGCCATCCTACGAGCAGTACTTC. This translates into CASSPPAGPSYEQYF.

The CDR3 loop reads CASTPTGRSPLHF. As DNA, the CDR3 is TGTGCCAGCACCCCCACGGGACGTTCACCCCTCCACTTT. This chain uses TRBV12-3 or TRBV12-4 with TRBJ1-6; a weak D match, TRBD1 (5 bases). CDR3 size: 13 residues. Trimming pared 7 bases from V and 9 bases from J, leaving 13 bases between.

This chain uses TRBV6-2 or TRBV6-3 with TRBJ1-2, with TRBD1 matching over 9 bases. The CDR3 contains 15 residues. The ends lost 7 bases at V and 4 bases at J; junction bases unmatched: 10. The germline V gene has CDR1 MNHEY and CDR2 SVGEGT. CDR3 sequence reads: CASIPRDRAGYGYTF. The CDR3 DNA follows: TGTGCCAGCATCCCCAGGGACAGGGCAGGCTATGGCTACACCTTC.

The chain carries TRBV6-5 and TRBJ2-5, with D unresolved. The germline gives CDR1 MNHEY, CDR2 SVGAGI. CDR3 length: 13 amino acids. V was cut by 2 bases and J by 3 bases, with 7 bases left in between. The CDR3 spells CASSYGTEETQYF. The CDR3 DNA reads TGTGCCAGCAGTTACGGTACAGAAGAGACCCAGTACTTC.